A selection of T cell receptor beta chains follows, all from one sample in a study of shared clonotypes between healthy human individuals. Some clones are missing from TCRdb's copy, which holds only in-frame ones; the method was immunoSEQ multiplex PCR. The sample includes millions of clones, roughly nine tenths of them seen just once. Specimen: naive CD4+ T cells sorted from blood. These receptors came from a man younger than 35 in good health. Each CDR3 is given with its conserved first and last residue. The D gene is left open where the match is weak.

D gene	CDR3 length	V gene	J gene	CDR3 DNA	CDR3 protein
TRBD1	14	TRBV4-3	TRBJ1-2	TGCGCCAGCAGCCAAGATCGGGTGACAGGGGGCTGCACCTTC	CASSQDRVTGGCTF
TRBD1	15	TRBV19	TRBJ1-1	TGTGCCAGTATCACTAGACAGGGGAGGGAGGCTGAAGCTTTCTTT	CASITRQGREAEAFF
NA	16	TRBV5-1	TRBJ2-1	TGCGCCAGCAGCTTGTCCTTAGCTAGCTCCTACAATGAGCAGTTCTTC	CASSLSLASSYNEQFF
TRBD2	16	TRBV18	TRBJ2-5	TGTGCCAGCTCACCACCAGCTAGCGGGAAGCAAGAGACCCAGTACTTC	CASSPPASGKQETQYF
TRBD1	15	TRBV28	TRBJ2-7	TGTGCCAGCACCCCGACGGGACAGGGAATCTACGAGCAGTACTTC	CASTPTGQGIYEQYF
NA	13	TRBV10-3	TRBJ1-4	TGTGCCACCCGCGGGAGGGAGGTTGAAAAACTGTTTTTT	CATRGREVEKLFF
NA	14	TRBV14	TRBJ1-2	TGTGCCAGCAGCTTGGGACAAGGGGGAAGTGGCTACACCTTC	CASSLGQGGSGYTF
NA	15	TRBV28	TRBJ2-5	TGTGCCAGCAGTTTGGGGAGCCTTGGGAGCGAGACCCAGTACTTC	CASSLGSLGSETQYF
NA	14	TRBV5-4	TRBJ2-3	TGTGCCAGCAGCTTCGGGGGGCGCACAGATACGCAGTATTTT	CASSFGGRTDTQYF
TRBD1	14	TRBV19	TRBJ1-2	TGTGCCAGTAGTGTGACAGGGGGCAGCTATGGCTACACCTTC	CASSVTGGSYGYTF
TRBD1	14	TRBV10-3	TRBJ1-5	TGTGCCATCAAAGGACAGGGTTACAATCAGCCCCAGCATTTT	CAIKGQGYNQPQHF
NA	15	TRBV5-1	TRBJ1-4	TGCGCCAGCAGCTTGACACAAGCAACTAATGAAAAACTGTTTTTT	CASSLTQATNEKLFF
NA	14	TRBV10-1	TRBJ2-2	TGCGCCAGCCTTGTTGGGGGGAACACCGGGGAGCTGTTTTTT	CASLVGGNTGELFF